A single sample is the source of the 17 T cell receptor beta chains below, sequenced in a study of cytomegalovirus exposure and HLA in healthy donors. The method was immunoSEQ multiplex PCR; TCRdb's version includes in-frame clones alone and lacks a portion of them. The data hold over 150,000 clones, with approximately 89% observed a single time. The sequenced sample consisted of PBMCs. These receptors were taken from a woman between 18 and 29 years old in good health and CMV-seropositive.

The V call is TRBV9, the J call TRBJ1-4, with 9 bases identical to TRBD1. CDR3 length equals 18 residues. The V gene end was trimmed by 4 bases and the J gene end by 3 bases; junction bases not matched to a gene: 13. Germline-derived CDR1 and CDR2 are SGDLS and YYNGEE. The CDR3 DNA reads TGTGCCAGCAGCTCGGGAGCTACAGGGGGCGCGTCTAATGAAAAACTGTTTTTT. It encodes CASSSGATGGASNEKLFF.

This sequence joins TRBV19 and TRBJ1-5; D gene uncertain. The germline gives CDR1 LNHDA, CDR2 SQIVND (reference sequence). The CDR3 spans 18 residues. V lost 1 base to trimming and J lost 6 bases, with 22 bases between them. The CDR3 loop reads CASSIGQRATPRSQPQHF. In DNA form, the CDR3 reads TGTGCCAGTAGTATAGGTCAGAGGGCCACCCCTCGGAGTCAGCCCCAGCATTTT.

A single count supports this clone. This rearrangement joins TRBV30 to TRBJ2-7; no clear D. CDR3 length: 14 residues. With 0 bases removed from V and 2 bases from J, the gap between germline ends came to 11 bases. Germline V gene sequence: CDR1 GTSNPN, CDR2 SVGIG (reference sequence). DNA of the CDR3: TGTGCCTGGAGTGTACAGTACGGTCCCTACGAGCAGTACTTC. Protein: CAWSVQYGPYEQYF.

V gene TRBV5-1 combines with J gene TRBJ2-7; 7 bases line up with TRBD2. After removal of 4 bases from V and 3 bases from J, the junction contained 10 bases not matched to a gene. In germline, CDR1 is SGHRS, CDR2 YFSETQ. This CDR3 contains 15 residues. CDR3 sequence: CASSPGTNGDYEQYF. The CDR3 DNA sequence: TGCGCCAGCAGCCCAGGGACTAACGGGGACTACGAGCAGTACTTC.

This chain connects TRBV6-1 to TRBJ1-4; TRBD1 might be the D (6 bases). Germline CDR1 and CDR2: MNHNS and SASEGT. This CDR3 has 14 amino acids. Trimming shortened V by 5 bases and J by 5 bases, and 12 bases separated the two germline ends. The CDR3 DNA reads TGTGCCAGCAGTCACTCGACAGGCAATGAAAAACTGTTTTTT. Translated: CASSHSTGNEKLFF.

V gene TRBV27 combines with J gene TRBJ1-5; 9 bases agree with TRBD1. Germline CDR1 MNHEY, CDR2 SMNVEV (reference sequence). V lost 6 bases to trimming and J lost 7 bases; unmatched junction nucleotides: 16. The CDR3 extends over 17 amino acids. The CDR3 loop reads CASRPSSGQGGLQPQHF. DNA for the CDR3: TGTGCCAGCAGGCCATCATCGGGACAGGGAGGGTTACAGCCCCAGCATTTT.

The chain recombines TRBV19 with TRBJ2-7, with D hard to call. Looked up from germline, CDR1 is LNHDA and CDR2 is SQIVND (reference sequence). The V end was cut by 5 bases, the J end by 0 bases, with 11 bases between. This CDR3 contains 14 residues. Here the CDR3 reads CASSPQDLSYEQYF. Here the CDR3 DNA reads TGTGCCAGTAGTCCTCAGGATCTCTCCTACGAGCAGTACTTC.

This sequence joins TRBV29-1 and TRBJ2-7; 7 bases fit TRBD1. Germline loops: CDR1 SQVTM, CDR2 ANQGSEA. V gave up 7 bases and J gave up 1 base; unmatched junction bases: 7. The CDR3 is 13 amino acids. The CDR3 sequence: CSAMDRNSYEQYF. The CDR3 bases are TGCAGCGCGATGGACAGGAATTCCTACGAGCAGTACTTC.

This clone was observed once. V usage is TRBV6-5 and J usage is TRBJ1-5; D is unresolved. There are 13 residues in the CDR3. Per the germline V gene, CDR1 is MNHEY and CDR2 is SVGAGI. V lost 5 bases and J 4 bases, leaving 9 bases between the germline ends. The CDR3 reads CASSITENQPQHF. The CDR3, as DNA: TGTGCCAGCAGTATAACAGAGAATCAGCCCCAGCATTTT.

This chain connects TRBV5-6 to TRBJ1-1, with 8 bases matching TRBD1. Per germline, CDR1 SGHDT and CDR2 YYEEEE. The CDR3 sequence is 11 residues long. With V trimmed by 4 bases and J by 11 bases, 4 bases remained unmatched. The CDR3 bases are TGTGCCAGCAGCGCGACAGGGGATGCTTTCTTT. It codes for CASSATGDAFF. Filled out from reference TRBV5-6 and TRBJ1-1, the complete variable domain reads DAGVTQSPTHLIKTRGQQVTLRCSPKSGHDTVSWYQQALGQGPQFIFQYYEEEERQRGNFPDRFSGHQFPNYSSELNVNALLLGDSALYLCASSATGDAFFGQGTRLTVV.

This chain connects TRBV18 to TRBJ2-1, with D possibly being TRBD2 (6 bases). Per the germline V gene, CDR1 is KGHSH and CDR2 is LQKENI. Between the trimmed V and J ends, which lost 0 bases and 10 bases, there was a span of 13 bases. The CDR3 has 14 amino acids. The chain's CDR3 is CASSPPGTFSEQFF. The CDR3 bases are TGTGCCAGCTCACCACCCGGGACTTTCAGCGAGCAGTTCTTC.

The rearrangement joins TRBV5-1 to TRBJ1-1, with 11 bases identical to TRBD1. The CDR3 spans 14 residues. Germline V CDR1 and CDR2: SGHRS, YFSETQ. J gave up 4 bases and V 3 bases, and 2 bases lay outside the gene matches. The CDR3 bases are TGCGCCAGCAGCTGGGGGACAGGGGGCACTGAAGCTTTCTTT. Translated: CASSWGTGGTEAFF.

The J gene is TRBJ2-2, the V gene TRBV9; 9 positions match TRBD1. The germline CDR1 and CDR2 sequences are SGDLS and YYNGEE. V was pared by 3 bases and J by 3 bases, with 6 bases of the junction left unmatched. This CDR3 comprises 16 residues. CDR3 sequence: CASSGWDRAYTGELFF. CDR3 in DNA: TGTGCCAGCAGCGGTTGGGACAGGGCTTACACCGGGGAGCTGTTTTTT.

This clone has more than one count but fewer than ten. V is TRBV19 and J is TRBJ1-5, with 7 bases lining up with TRBD1. Trimming cost V 6 bases and J 5 bases; bases outside gene matches: 4. CDR3 length equals 13 residues. Germline-derived CDR1 and CDR2 are LNHDA and SQIVND (reference sequence). The CDR3 region has the DNA TGTGCCAGTAGAAGGGGGCAGGATCAGCCCCAGCATTTT. It specifies CASRRGQDQPQHF.

The table lists this clone with a few counts. The chain carries TRBV27 and TRBJ2-7, with D possibly being TRBD2 (7 bases). There are 14 residues in the CDR3. V was pared by 4 bases and J by 3 bases, with 13 bases between. Germline CDR1 MNHEY, CDR2 SMNVEV (reference sequence). In nucleotides, the CDR3 is TGTGCCAGCAGTTGGGGGGGCCCTGACTACGAGCAGTACTTC. Residues: CASSWGGPDYEQYF.

This clone was found a few times. The V call is TRBV11-2, the J call TRBJ1-5; maybe TRBD1 (5 bases). The CDR3 is made up of 14 amino acids. Per the germline V gene, CDR1 is SGHAT and CDR2 is FQNNGV. Between the trimmed V and J ends, which lost 2 bases and 2 bases, there was a span of 7 bases. The CDR3 protein is CASSLSGGNQPQHF. Here the CDR3 DNA reads TGTGCCAGCAGCTTATCGGGGGGCAATCAGCCCCAGCATTTT.

This clone was counted only a few times. The V gene is TRBV30, the J gene TRBJ1-2; 7 nucleotides match TRBD1. Germline CDR1 reads GTSNPN; CDR2 reads SVGIG (reference sequence). V shed 8 bases, J shed 5 bases, and the junction held 5 bases outside the gene matches. This CDR3 has 11 residues. CDR3 region: CAGQAGYGYTF. CDR3 coding DNA: TGTGCCGGACAGGCGGGTTATGGCTACACCTTC. The entire variable domain, with the rest obtained from reference TRBV30 and TRBJ1-2, is as follows: SQTIHQWPATLVQPVGSPLSLECTVEGTSNPNLYWYRQAAGRGLQLLFYSVGIGQISSEVPQNLSASRPQDRQFILSSKKLLLSDSGFYLCAGQAGYGYTFGSGTRLTVV.